There are a few counts of the clone carrying this T cell receptor (beta chain). Its specificity is not known. These data are taken from a study of cytomegalovirus exposure and HLA in healthy donors. General observations from the study: In a later analysis, parvovirus B19, influenza, CMV and Epstein-Barr virus appeared linked to several top co-occurrence clusters.

The CDR3 is made up of 15 amino acids. Trimming took 6 bases from V and 4 from J, leaving 18 bases between them. The germline V gene encodes CDR1 SEHNR and CDR2 FQNEAQ (reference sequence). The PCR ran on 60 Vbeta and 13 Jbeta primers. Only in-frame clones appear in the TCRdb table, and some are missing; sequencing was by immunoSEQ multiplex PCR. The profile covers about 43,000 clones, with around two thirds appearing a single time and roughly 8.9% taken by the ten largest. This donor's file did not include a recorded CMV serostatus. The chain combines TRBV7-9 with TRBJ1-1, with D perhaps TRBD1 (6 bases). The receptor was derived from a human donor in good health. Sequencing was carried out using PBMCs. CDR3 coding DNA: TGTGCCAGCAGTAGGCGACAGGCTGGTGGCACTGAAGCTTTCTTT. As protein: CASSRRQAGGTEAFF.